The following is a TCR beta chain sequence with its context. Its cognate antigen is unknown. These data come from a study of cytomegalovirus exposure and HLA in healthy donors. Germline CDR1 and CDR2: SGHTS and YDEGEE. V lost 0 bases, J lost 2 bases, and 2 bases stayed unmatched. This CDR3 has 14 residues. General observations from the study: In terms of immune exposure information, only CMV serostatus was available. Most TCR sequences were seen very rarely across donors, but some public TCRs occurred in many. Common viral pathogens seemed, in a later analysis, to connect with several of the most significant clusters.

PCR primers comprised 60 Vbeta and 13 Jbeta primers. Per the authors' pipeline: About 11 million of the 80 million or so unique TCR beta chains counted in a later analysis were shared. Some clones are missing from TCRdb's copy, which holds only in-frame ones; the method was immunoSEQ multiplex PCR. D and trimming were read from the DNA, whereas the V and J calls and clone size are those reported in that table. The table shows fewer than 150,000 clones, with roughly 76% occurring only once. The sequenced sample consisted of PBMCs. The receptor's source is a female donor in good health and CMV-seronegative. The chain joins TRBV5-8 to TRBJ2-7, with 7 nucleotides matching TRBD1. The CDR3 DNA reads TGTGCCAGCAGCTTGGTCAGGGGGACCTACGAGCAGTACTTC. Protein product: CASSLVRGTYEQYF.